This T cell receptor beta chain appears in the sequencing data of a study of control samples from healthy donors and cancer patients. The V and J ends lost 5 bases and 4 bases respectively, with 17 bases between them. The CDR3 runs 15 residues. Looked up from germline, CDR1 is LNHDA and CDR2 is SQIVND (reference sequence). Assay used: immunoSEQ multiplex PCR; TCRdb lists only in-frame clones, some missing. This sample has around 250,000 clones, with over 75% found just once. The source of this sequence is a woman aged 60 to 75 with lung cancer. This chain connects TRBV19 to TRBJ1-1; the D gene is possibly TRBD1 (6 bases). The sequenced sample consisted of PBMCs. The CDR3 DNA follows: TGTGCCAGTAGTCGGGGGGCCTCTTATAGCACTGAAGCTTTCTTT. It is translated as CASSRGASYSTEAFF.